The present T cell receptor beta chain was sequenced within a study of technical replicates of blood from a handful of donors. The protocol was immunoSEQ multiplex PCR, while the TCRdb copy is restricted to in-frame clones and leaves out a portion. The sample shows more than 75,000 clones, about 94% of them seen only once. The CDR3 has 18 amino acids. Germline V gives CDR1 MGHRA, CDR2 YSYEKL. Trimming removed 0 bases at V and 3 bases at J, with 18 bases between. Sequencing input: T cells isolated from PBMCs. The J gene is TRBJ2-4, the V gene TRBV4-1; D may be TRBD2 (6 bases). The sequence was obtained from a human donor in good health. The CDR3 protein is CASSQDRAGGNVKNIQYF. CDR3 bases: TGCGCCAGCAGCCAAGATCGGGCCGGCGGGAACGTCAAAAACATTCAGTACTTC.